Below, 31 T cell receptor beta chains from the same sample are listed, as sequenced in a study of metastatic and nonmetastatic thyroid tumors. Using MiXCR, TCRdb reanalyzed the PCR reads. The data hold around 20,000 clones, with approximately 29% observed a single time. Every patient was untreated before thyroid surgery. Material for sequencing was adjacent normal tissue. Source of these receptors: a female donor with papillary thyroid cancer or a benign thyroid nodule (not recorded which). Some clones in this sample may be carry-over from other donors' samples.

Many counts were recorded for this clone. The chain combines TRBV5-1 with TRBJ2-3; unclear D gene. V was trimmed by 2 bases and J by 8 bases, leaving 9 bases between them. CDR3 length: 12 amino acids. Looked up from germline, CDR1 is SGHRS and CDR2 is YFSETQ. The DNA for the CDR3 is TGCGCCAGCAGCTTTGACACCTTTACGCAGTATTTT. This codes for CASSFDTFTQYF.

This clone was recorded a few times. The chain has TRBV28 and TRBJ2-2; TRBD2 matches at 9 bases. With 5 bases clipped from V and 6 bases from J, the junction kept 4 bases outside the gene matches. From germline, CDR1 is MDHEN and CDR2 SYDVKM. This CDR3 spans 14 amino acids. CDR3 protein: CASSRTSASGELFF. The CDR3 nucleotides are TGTGCCAGCAGTCGGACTAGCGCCTCCGGGGAGCTGTTTTTT.

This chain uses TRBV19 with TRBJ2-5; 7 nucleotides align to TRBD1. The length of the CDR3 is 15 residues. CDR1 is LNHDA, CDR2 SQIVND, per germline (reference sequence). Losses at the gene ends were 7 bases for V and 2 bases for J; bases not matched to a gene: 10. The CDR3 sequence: CASTPPGQSQETQYF. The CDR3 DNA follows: TGTGCCAGTACCCCACCGGGACAGTCTCAAGAGACCCAGTACTTC.

The CDR3 DNA reads TGTGCCAGTAACCTAAGGGGGGCATCTGGTGGCTACACCTTC. Its protein product is CASNLRGASGGYTF. The genes are TRBV7-2 and TRBJ1-2; the D gene is possibly TRBD1 (6 bases). The CDR3 totals 14 residues. From germline, CDR1 is SGHTA and CDR2 FQGNSA. Trimming took off 9 bases at V and 7 bases at J, with 21 bases between the two ends.

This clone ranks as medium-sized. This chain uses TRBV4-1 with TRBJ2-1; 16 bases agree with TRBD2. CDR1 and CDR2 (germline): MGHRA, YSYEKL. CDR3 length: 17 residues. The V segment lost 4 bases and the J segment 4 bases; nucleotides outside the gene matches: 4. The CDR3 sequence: CASSRLGLAGGYNEQFF. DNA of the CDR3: TGCGCCAGCAGCCGCTTGGGACTAGCGGGGGGGTACAATGAGCAGTTCTTC.

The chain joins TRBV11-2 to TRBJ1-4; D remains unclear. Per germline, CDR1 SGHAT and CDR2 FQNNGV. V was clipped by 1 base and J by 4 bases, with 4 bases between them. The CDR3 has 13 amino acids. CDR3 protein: CASSLGINEKLFF. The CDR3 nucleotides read TGTGCCAGCAGCTTAGGGATTAATGAAAAACTGTTTTTT.

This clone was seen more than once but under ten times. This CDR3 reads CASTPYKDRNTGELFF. The CDR3 bases are TGCGCCAGCACCCCTTATAAGGACAGGAACACCGGGGAGCTGTTTTTT. This chain uses TRBV10-2 with TRBJ2-2; a possible D gene is TRBD1 (6 bases). The CDR3 runs to 16 residues. Trimming took 7 bases from V and 1 from J, leaving 16 bases between them. CDR1 WSHSY and CDR2 SAAADI come from the germline V gene.

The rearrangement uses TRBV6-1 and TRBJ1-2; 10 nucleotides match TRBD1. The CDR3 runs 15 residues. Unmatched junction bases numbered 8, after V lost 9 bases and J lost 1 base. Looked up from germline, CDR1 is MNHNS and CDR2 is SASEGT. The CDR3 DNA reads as TGTGCCAGTAGCTCCTGGGACAGGGGTAACTATGGCTACACCTTC. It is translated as CASSSWDRGNYGYTF.

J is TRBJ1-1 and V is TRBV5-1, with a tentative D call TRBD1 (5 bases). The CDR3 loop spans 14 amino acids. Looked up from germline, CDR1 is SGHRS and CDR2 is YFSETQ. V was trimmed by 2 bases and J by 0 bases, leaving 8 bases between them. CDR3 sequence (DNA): TGCGCCAGCAGCTTCAGACAGCTGAACACTGAAGCTTTCTTT. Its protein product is CASSFRQLNTEAFF.

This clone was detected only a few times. The CDR3 nucleotides read TGTGCCAGCAGTTATAATAAGGCTAATGAAAAACTGTTTTTT. This sequence encodes CASSYNKANEKLFF. The rearrangement uses TRBV6-2 or TRBV6-3 and TRBJ1-4; D call uncertain. V was pared by 3 bases and J by 3 bases, with 8 bases between. This CDR3 comprises 14 residues. Germline V gives CDR1 MNHEY, CDR2 SVGEGT.

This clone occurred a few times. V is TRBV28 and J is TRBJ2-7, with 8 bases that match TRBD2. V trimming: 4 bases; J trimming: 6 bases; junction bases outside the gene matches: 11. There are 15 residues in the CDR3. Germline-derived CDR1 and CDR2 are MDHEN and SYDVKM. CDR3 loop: CASSWELSGSIEQYF. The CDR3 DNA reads TGTGCCAGCAGTTGGGAACTCAGCGGGAGTATCGAGCAGTACTTC.

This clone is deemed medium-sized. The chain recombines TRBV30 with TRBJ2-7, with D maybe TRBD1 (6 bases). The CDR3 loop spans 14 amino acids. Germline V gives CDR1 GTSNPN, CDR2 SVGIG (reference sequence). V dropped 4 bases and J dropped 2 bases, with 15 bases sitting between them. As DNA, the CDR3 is TGTGCCTGGACGCCTCAGGGGTATCCCTACGAGCAGTACTTC. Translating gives CAWTPQGYPYEQYF.

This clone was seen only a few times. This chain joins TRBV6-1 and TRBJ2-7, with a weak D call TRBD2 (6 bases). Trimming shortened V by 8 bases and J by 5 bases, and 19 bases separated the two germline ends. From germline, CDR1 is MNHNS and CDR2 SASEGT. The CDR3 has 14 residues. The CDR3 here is CASSRHRTTNEQYF. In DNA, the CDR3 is TGTGCCAGCTCAAGGCACAGGACTACCAACGAGCAGTACTTC.

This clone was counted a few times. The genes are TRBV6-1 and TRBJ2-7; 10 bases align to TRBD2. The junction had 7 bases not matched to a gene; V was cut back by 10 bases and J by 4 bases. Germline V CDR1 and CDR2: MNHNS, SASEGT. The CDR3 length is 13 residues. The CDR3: CATRTSGVYEQYF. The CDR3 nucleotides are TGTGCCACCCGGACTAGCGGAGTATACGAGCAGTACTTC.

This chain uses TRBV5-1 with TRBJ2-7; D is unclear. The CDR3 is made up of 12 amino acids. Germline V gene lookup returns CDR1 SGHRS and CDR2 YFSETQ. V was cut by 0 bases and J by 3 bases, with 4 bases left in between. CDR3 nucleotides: TGCGCCAGCAGCTTGGAGGGCTACGAGCAGTACTTC. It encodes CASSLEGYEQYF.

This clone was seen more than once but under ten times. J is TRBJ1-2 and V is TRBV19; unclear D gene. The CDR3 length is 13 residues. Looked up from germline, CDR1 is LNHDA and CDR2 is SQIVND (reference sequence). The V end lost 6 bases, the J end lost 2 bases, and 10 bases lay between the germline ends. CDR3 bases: TGTGCCAGTAGGGTTGACGGAAACTATGGCTACACCTTC. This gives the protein CASRVDGNYGYTF. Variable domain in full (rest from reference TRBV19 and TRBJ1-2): DGGITQSPKYLFRKEGQNVTLSCEQNLNHDAMYWYRQDPGQGLRLIYYSQIVNDFQKGDIAEGYSVSREKKESFPLTVTSAQKNPTAFYLCASRVDGNYGYTFGSGTRLTVV.

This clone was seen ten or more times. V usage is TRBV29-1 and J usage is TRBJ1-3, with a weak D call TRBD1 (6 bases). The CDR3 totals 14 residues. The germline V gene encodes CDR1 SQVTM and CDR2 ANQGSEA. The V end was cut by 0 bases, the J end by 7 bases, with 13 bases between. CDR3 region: CSVEDWGAPNTIYF. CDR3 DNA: TGCAGCGTTGAAGATTGGGGGGCTCCCAACACCATATATTTT. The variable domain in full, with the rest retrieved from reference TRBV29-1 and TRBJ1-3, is SAVISQKPSRDICQRGTSLTIQCQVDSQVTMMFWYRQQPGQSLTLIATANQGSEATYESGFVIDKFPISRPNLTFSTLTVSNMSPEDSSIYLCSVEDWGAPNTIYFGEGSWLTVV.

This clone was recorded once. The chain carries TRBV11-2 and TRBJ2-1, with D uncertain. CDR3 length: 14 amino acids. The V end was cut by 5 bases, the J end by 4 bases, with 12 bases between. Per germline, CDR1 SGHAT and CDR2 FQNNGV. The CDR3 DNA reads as TGTGCCAGCAGCCAGTCCCGCGGATACAATGAGCAGTTCTTC. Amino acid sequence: CASSQSRGYNEQFF.

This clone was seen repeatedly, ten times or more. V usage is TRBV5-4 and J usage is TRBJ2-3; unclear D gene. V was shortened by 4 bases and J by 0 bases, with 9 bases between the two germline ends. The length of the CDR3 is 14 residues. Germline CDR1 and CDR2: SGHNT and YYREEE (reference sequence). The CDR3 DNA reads TGTGCCAGCAGCGTTTCCCCTAGCACAGATACGCAGTATTTT. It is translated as CASSVSPSTDTQYF.

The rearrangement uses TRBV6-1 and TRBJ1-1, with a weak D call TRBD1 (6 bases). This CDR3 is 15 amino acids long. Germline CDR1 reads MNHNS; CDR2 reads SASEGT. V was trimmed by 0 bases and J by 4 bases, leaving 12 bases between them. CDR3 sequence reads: CASSEAPGVGTEAFF. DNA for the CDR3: TGTGCCAGCAGTGAAGCGCCAGGGGTGGGCACTGAAGCTTTCTTT.

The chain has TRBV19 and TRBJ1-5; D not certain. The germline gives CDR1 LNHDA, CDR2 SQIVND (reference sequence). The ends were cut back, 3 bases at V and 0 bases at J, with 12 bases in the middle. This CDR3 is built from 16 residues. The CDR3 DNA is TGTGCCAGTAGTATTTGGGCGACACCTAGCAATCAGCCCCAGCATTTT. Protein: CASSIWATPSNQPQHF. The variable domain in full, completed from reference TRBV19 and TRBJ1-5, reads DGGITQSPKYLFRKEGQNVTLSCEQNLNHDAMYWYRQDPGQGLRLIYYSQIVNDFQKGDIAEGYSVSREKKESFPLTVTSAQKNPTAFYLCASSIWATPSNQPQHFGDGTRLSIL.

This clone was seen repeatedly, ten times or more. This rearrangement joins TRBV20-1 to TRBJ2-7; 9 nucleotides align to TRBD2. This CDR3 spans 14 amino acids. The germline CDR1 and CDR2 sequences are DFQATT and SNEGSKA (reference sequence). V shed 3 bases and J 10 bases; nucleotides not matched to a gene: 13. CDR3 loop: CSASMGGGARKQYF. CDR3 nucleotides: TGCAGTGCTAGTATGGGCGGGGGGGCAAGAAAACAGTACTTC.

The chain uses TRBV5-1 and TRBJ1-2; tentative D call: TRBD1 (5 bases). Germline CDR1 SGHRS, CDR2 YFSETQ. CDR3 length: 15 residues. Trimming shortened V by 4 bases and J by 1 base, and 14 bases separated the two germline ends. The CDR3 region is CASSPEQGGNYGYTF. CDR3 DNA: TGCGCCAGCAGCCCGGAGCAGGGCGGTAACTATGGCTACACCTTC.

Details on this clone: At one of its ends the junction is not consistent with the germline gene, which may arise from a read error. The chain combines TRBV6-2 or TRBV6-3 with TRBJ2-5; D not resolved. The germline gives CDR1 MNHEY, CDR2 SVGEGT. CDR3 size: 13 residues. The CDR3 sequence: CARSSHPSETQDF. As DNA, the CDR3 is TGTGCCAGAAGTTCCCACCCCTCCGAGACCCAGGACTTC.

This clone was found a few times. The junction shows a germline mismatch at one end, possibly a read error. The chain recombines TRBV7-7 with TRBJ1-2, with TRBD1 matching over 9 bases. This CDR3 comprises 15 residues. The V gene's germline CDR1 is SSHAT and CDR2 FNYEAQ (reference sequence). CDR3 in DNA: TGTGCTAGCAGCTTTATTACAGGGGGCAACTATGGCTACACCTTC. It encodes CASSFITGGNYGYTF.

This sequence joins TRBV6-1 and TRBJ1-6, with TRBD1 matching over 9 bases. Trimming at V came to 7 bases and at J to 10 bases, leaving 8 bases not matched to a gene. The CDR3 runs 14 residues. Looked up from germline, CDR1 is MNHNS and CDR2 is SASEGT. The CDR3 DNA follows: TGTGCCAGCATAGGGACAGGGCAGCACTCACCCCTCCACTTT. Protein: CASIGTGQHSPLHF.

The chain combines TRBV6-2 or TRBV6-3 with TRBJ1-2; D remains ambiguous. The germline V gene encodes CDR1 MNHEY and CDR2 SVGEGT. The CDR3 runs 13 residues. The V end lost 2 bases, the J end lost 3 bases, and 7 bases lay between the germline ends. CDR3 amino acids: CASSYISYYGYTF. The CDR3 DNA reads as TGTGCCAGCAGTTACATCAGTTACTATGGCTACACCTTC.

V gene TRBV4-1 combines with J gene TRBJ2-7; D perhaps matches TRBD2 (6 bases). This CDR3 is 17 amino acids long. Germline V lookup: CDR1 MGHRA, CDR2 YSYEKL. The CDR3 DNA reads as TGCTCCGGCAGCCCGGGCGAGACCGCTAGCGTAAGGGATGCGCAGTACTTC. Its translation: CSGSPGETASVRDAQYF.

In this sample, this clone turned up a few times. In DNA, the CDR3 is TGTGCCACCAGCAGAGCAGGGTTTGAGCAGTACTTC. This encodes CATSRAGFEQYF. The chain employs TRBV15 and TRBJ2-7, with a tentative D call TRBD1 (5 bases). Germline assignment: CDR1 LNHNV and CDR2 YYDKDF (reference sequence). Between the trimmed V and J ends, which lost 1 base and 7 bases, there was a span of 8 bases. The length of the CDR3 is 12 residues.

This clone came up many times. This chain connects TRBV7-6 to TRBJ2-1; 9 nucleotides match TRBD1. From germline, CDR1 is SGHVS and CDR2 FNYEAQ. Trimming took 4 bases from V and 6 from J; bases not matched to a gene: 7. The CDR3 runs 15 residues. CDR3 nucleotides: TGTGCCAGCAGCTACTCCGGGACAGGGCTCAATGAGCAGTTCTTC. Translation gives CASSYSGTGLNEQFF.

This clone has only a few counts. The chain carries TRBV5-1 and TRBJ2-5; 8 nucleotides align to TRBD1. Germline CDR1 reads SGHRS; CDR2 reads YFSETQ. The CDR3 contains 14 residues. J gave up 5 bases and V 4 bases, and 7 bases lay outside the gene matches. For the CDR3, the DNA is TGCGCCAGCAGCGAAACAGGGGGTGGGGAGACCCAGTACTTC. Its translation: CASSETGGGETQYF.